The subject of this entry is one TCR beta chain. Its antigen is not yet known. No qualities accompany the bases; no much larger clone lies one base away. The sample originates from a study of cytomegalovirus exposure and HLA in healthy donors listed by TCRdb under 2017. In terms of the full investigation: According to a later analysis, the 120 or so validation repertoires were produced on the same platform as the 666 repertoires of the first cohort. The study aimed to test whether signatures of past pathogen exposure could be identified by cataloging public T cell receptors. In addition to the first cohort of 666 subjects, a separate validation cohort of about 120 different subjects was used. High-throughput TCR immunosequencing, statistical association of individual TCRs with disease status, and machine learning were combined to predict cytomegalovirus infection status.

Donors formed part of the validation cohort, which comprised some 120 subjects and was distinct from the first cohort of 550 to 850 subjects. The library was generated by the immunoSEQ multiplex PCR assay. Under the source paper's analysis protocol: A statistical classification framework was built to diagnose cytomegalovirus status from the catalog of TCR beta chain sequences. TCRdb holds this immuneACCESS table with in-frame rearrangements only. Some clones are missing; in checked studies, unresolved V genes explain under half, and the rest has no known cause. Clone size and V and J calls were adopted from that table, with D and trimming inferred from the DNA. The sample yields 200,000 to 250,000 clones; roughly 87% were counted once. Jointly, the top ten make up 2% of the sample. The CDR3 goes from the cysteine to the phenylalanine over 12 residues. Only the CDR3 portion is preserved as DNA: 36 bases, with reading frame beginning at the first base. CDR1 SQVTM and CDR2 ANQGSEA were looked up in the germline V gene. V is cut by 5 bases and J by 3 bases, and the space between the germline ends is 8 bases.

Points the paper makes about the study in general: According to the authors, the approach could potentially be generalized to other disease states and immunological phenotypes. In vitro tests confirmed that a few of the cytomegalovirus-associated TCR beta chains recognize cytomegalovirus antigens. In both the original and validation cohorts, the classifier was reported to diagnose cytomegalovirus status with high specificity and sensitivity. Across donors, most TCR sequences were observed very rarely, whereas some public TCRs were present in many individuals. A later analysis had no HLA typing for the validation cohort, so co-occurrence there was scored across all 120 or so repertoires. A total of some 180 TCR beta chains were listed by the study as associated with cytomegalovirus. Of the cluster scores, approximately 94% were above 0 in a later analysis, which found that TCRs clustered in the first cohort also tended to co-occur in the approximately 120 validation repertoires.

The chain is assembled from TRBV29-1 and TRBJ1-5, with a weak D call of TRBD1 (6 bases match). This clonotype originated in a woman aged 18-29 years in good health and CMV-seropositive. The sequenced sample consisted of PBMCs. The CDR3 region: CSVRDNNQPQHF. At the DNA level, the sequence is TGCAGCGTTAGGGACAACAATCAGCCCCAGCATTTT.